This TCR beta chain is from a study of response to subunit inactivated influenza vaccine. Whole-study results and caveats: New T cells are recruited in small numbers by each seasonal influenza vaccination, according to the authors' suggestion.

This clonotype was picked up a small number of times. Its specificity is unknown. TCRdb reanalysed the RT-PCR reads using MiXCR and keeps one entry per CDR3 protein. This table holds about 570,000 distinct CDR3 sequences, about 11% found once. Sequences were derived from PBMCs from blood, sampled on the day of vaccination. The origin of this receptor is a man aged 45-65 years who received an inactivated influenza vaccine.

The CDR3 DNA reads TGTGCCAGCAGCCCAACCGGGACAGGTTACGAGCAGTACTTC. Amino acid sequence: CASSPTGTGYEQYF. This chain joins TRBV12-3 or TRBV12-4 and TRBJ2-7; 8 bases fit TRBD1. This CDR3 spans 14 amino acids. Trimming cost V 6 bases and J 4 bases; bases outside gene matches: 8.